These 14 T cell receptor beta chains were all obtained from the same sample, sequenced in a study of T cell responses to AZD1222 COVID-19 vaccine (dated by TCRdb to the early 2020s). The library was produced with the immunoSEQ multiplex PCR assay. TCRdb took over this immuneACCESS table, retaining in-frame rearrangements with V and J assigned. Such tables are incomplete; in checked studies, under half of the missing clones stem from an unresolved V gene, and the remainder is unexplained. This sample holds about 140,000 clones; 75% to 90% were observed only once. About 1.5% of the sample goes to the ten largest clones. The time point tag for this specimen amounts to: baseline before first vaccination. The input for sequencing was peripheral blood, taken on day 0 of AZD1222 vaccination. These receptors originate from an adult in good health.

The CDR3 DNA sequence: TGCGCCAGCAGCTACACCTCCGGGACCAAATTAGAAGCTTTCTTT. It codes for CASSYTSGTKLEAFF. The V call is TRBV5-1, the J call TRBJ1-1; D is perhaps TRBD1 (5 bases). Germline V gene sequence: CDR1 SGHRS, CDR2 YFSETQ. V lost 3 bases and J 8 bases, leaving 20 bases between the germline ends. This CDR3 has 15 amino acids.

The chain joins TRBV7-2 to TRBJ1-1; tentatively, D is TRBD1 (6 bases). This CDR3 contains 13 residues. Germline assignment: CDR1 SGHTA and CDR2 FQGNSA. The V gene lost 4 bases and the J gene lost 5 bases, with 11 bases spanning the gap. DNA for the CDR3: TGTGCCAGCAGCTCCAGGGGAAGGACTGAAGCTTTCTTT. It encodes CASSSRGRTEAFF.

The V call is TRBV24-1, the J call TRBJ2-1; 7 nucleotides align to TRBD2. Germline-derived CDR1 and CDR2 are KGHDR and SFDVKD. CDR3 length equals 16 residues. J gave up 3 bases and V 3 bases, and 7 bases lay outside the gene matches. The CDR3 region has the DNA TGTGCCACCAGTGATCCCCTAGCGGAAAACTACAATGAGCAGTTCTTC. Residues: CATSDPLAENYNEQFF.

This chain links TRBV6-5 with TRBJ2-1; 7 bases are a match to TRBD2. Per germline, CDR1 MNHEY and CDR2 SVGAGI. This CDR3 comprises 15 residues. Losses at the gene ends were 2 bases for V and 9 bases for J; bases not matched to a gene: 10. The CDR3, as DNA: TGTGCCAGCAGTTACGTTATGGGAGGGCAGCGTGAGCAGTTCTTC. Protein product: CASSYVMGGQREQFF.

The genes are TRBV5-1 and TRBJ1-4; the D gene is possibly TRBD1 (6 bases). Trimming removed 5 bases from V and 7 bases from J, with 18 bases in between. This CDR3 comprises 15 residues. Germline V gene lookup returns CDR1 SGHRS and CDR2 YFSETQ. This chain's CDR3 is CASRPPGGAFEKLFF. In DNA form, the CDR3 reads TGCGCCAGCAGACCCCCGGGGGGCGCGTTTGAAAAACTGTTTTTT.

The V gene is TRBV28, the J gene TRBJ2-5; TRBD1 matches at 9 bases. Per germline, CDR1 MDHEN and CDR2 SYDVKM. V gave up 0 bases and J gave up 2 bases; unmatched junction bases: 4. This CDR3 spans 16 amino acids. The CDR3 loop reads CASSLWSGQGQETQYF. CDR3 DNA sequence: TGTGCCAGCAGTTTATGGAGCGGACAGGGGCAAGAGACCCAGTACTTC. The full variable domain, its missing parts supplied by reference TRBV28 and TRBJ2-5, is DVKVTQSSRYLVKRTGEKVFLECVQDMDHENMFWYRQDPGLGLRLIYFSYDVKMKEKGDIPEGYSVSREKKERFSLILESASTNQTSMYLCASSLWSGQGQETQYFGPGTRLLVL.

The J gene is TRBJ1-1, the V gene TRBV29-1, with D unclear. CDR1 and CDR2 (germline): SQVTM, ANQGSEA. The CDR3 has 12 residues. Trimming removed 3 bases from V and 5 bases from J, with 10 bases in between. The CDR3 DNA sequence: TGCAGCGTTGACCTCCGGGAGACTGAAGCTTTCTTT. Translating gives CSVDLRETEAFF. Looking up the rest from reference TRBV29-1 and TRBJ1-1 gives the full variable domain: SAVISQKPSRDICQRGTSLTIQCQVDSQVTMMFWYRQQPGQSLTLIATANQGSEATYESGFVIDKFPISRPNLTFSTLTVSNMSPEDSSIYLCSVDLRETEAFFGQGTRLTVV.

The rearrangement links TRBV24-1 to TRBJ2-3; D perhaps matches TRBD2 (5 bases). The CDR3 extends over 16 amino acids. Per germline, CDR1 KGHDR and CDR2 SFDVKD. The V and J ends lost 5 bases and 1 base respectively, with 15 bases between them. The chain's CDR3 is CATSGSKGGGTDTQYF. CDR3 in DNA: TGTGCCACCAGTGGTTCGAAAGGAGGAGGCACAGATACGCAGTATTTT.

The chain's CDR3 is CASSVPRGPLGNTEAFF. CDR3 nucleotides: TGTGCCAGCAGCGTCCCTCGGGGTCCTCTTGGCAACACTGAAGCTTTCTTT. This chain links TRBV9 with TRBJ1-1; D is unclear. Germline V gene sequence: CDR1 SGDLS, CDR2 YYNGEE. Deletions cut 2 bases from V and 2 bases from J, with 19 bases between. The CDR3 extends over 17 amino acids. The whole variable domain, filled in from reference TRBV9 and TRBJ1-1, reads DSGVTQTPKHLITATGQRVTLRCSPRSGDLSVYWYQQSLDQGLQFLIQYYNGEERAKGNILERFSAQQFPDLHSELNLSSLELGDSALYFCASSVPRGPLGNTEAFFGQGTRLTVV.

The rearrangement uses TRBV5-1 and TRBJ1-2; no definite D call. The ends were cut back, 0 bases at V and 0 bases at J, with 12 bases in the middle. The CDR3 is made up of 16 amino acids. Looked up from germline, CDR1 is SGHRS and CDR2 is YFSETQ. The CDR3 DNA follows: TGCGCCAGCAGCTTGGACAGCTTCAAAGCTAACTATGGCTACACCTTC. Translated: CASSLDSFKANYGYTF.

CDR3 sequence: CASSQDSSGKSGELFF. DNA of the CDR3: TGCGCCAGCAGCCAAGATTCGTCAGGCAAATCCGGGGAGCTGTTTTTT. V and J are TRBV4-1 and TRBJ2-2; D unclear. Germline-derived CDR1 and CDR2 are MGHRA and YSYEKL. CDR3 length: 16 amino acids. V lost 0 bases to trimming and J lost 6 bases, with 14 bases between them.

The gene calls are TRBV30 and TRBJ1-1; 8 bases agree with TRBD1. Trimming cost V 3 bases and J 0 bases; bases outside gene matches: 9. Germline lookup yields CDR1 GTSNPN and CDR2 SVGIG (reference sequence). The CDR3 spans 16 residues. The CDR3 DNA reads as TGTGCCTGGAGGGGGACAGGAGTTATACTGAACACTGAAGCTTTCTTT. It codes for CAWRGTGVILNTEAFF.

V is TRBV19 and J is TRBJ2-1, with no clear D. Trimming left V 2 bases short and J 9 bases short, with 8 bases between. CDR1 is LNHDA and CDR2 is SQIVND in the germline V gene (reference sequence). The CDR3 covers 12 residues. CDR3 loop: CASSISALEQFF. The CDR3 DNA is TGTGCCAGTAGTATATCTGCCCTTGAGCAGTTCTTC.

The chain links TRBV3-1 (or the pseudogene TRBV3-2) to TRBJ1-5, with D hard to call. Germline CDR1 is LGHDT and CDR2 is YNNKEL (reference sequence). There are 15 residues in the CDR3. Trimming removed 0 bases from V and 3 bases from J, with 9 bases in between. CDR3 residues: CASSQERGINQPQHF. CDR3 nucleotides: TGTGCCAGCAGCCAAGAGCGAGGCATCAATCAGCCCCAGCATTTT.